A single sample is the source of the 9 T cell receptor beta chains below, sequenced in a study of tumor-infiltrating lymphocytes in primary liver carcinoma. Germline DNA was extracted alongside blood RNA, which was obtained from unsorted whole blood. Production of TCR beta cDNA used roughly 500 ng total RNA together with a constant-region primer. Libraries for TCR beta were built through three nested multiplex PCR rounds, which together made up a slightly modified ARM-PCR procedure. In the first two PCR rounds, TRBV1-TRBV30 forward primers were paired with a C-beta reverse primer, and each round lasted 10 cycles. In TCRdb, the multiplex PCR reads were re-called with MiXCR into one record per CDR3 protein. The data show around 330,000 distinct CDR3 sequences, 58% seen once. Specimen: peripheral blood. These receptors all stem from a woman aged 30 to 39 with primary liver carcinoma and hepatitis B virus infection.

V is TRBV7-8 and J is TRBJ2-5; no reliable D call. The CDR3 extends over 13 amino acids. Trimming left V 8 bases short and J 2 bases short, with 12 bases between. Germline lookup yields CDR1 SGHVS and CDR2 FQNEAQ. CDR3 nucleotides: TGTGCCAGCGTCTGGAACAGACAAGAGACCCAGTACTTC. Translated: CASVWNRQETQYF. The entire variable domain, with the rest obtained from reference TRBV7-8 and TRBJ2-5, is as follows: GAGVSQSPRYKVAKRGQDVALRCDPISGHVSLFWYQQALGQGPEFLTYFQNEAQLDKSGLPSDRFFAERPEGSVSTLKIQRTQQEDSAVYLCASVWNRQETQYFGPGTRLLVL.

This clonotype was observed at least ten times. The chain carries TRBV12-3 or TRBV12-4 and TRBJ2-1; D uncertain. The CDR3 is 15 amino acids. V was shortened by 3 bases and J by 0 bases, with 9 bases between the two germline ends. The CDR3 DNA reads TGTGCCAGCAGTTTCGCGTTGAGCTCCTACAATGAGCAGTTCTTC. Translated: CASSFALSSYNEQFF.

The chain is built from TRBV6-5 and TRBJ1-1, with no clear D. Germline-derived CDR1 and CDR2 are MNHEY and SVGAGI. The V end was cut by 1 base, the J end by 2 bases, with 11 bases between. The CDR3 contains 15 residues. The CDR3 loop reads CASSYLGPANTEAFF. The DNA for the CDR3 is TGTGCCAGCAGTTACTTAGGCCCAGCTAACACTGAAGCTTTCTTT.

On this clonotype: One end of the junction varies from germline; a read error may be responsible. This chain connects TRBV6-2 or TRBV6-3 to TRBJ2-1; D possibly corresponds to TRBD2 (6 bases). Germline V gene sequence: CDR1 MNHEY, CDR2 SVGEGT. The CDR3 sequence is 14 residues long. CDR3 bases: TGTGCCAGTAGAGGGTCGGGAGCGTACAATGAGCAGCTCTTC. Amino acid sequence: CASRGSGAYNEQLF.

This chain connects TRBV11-2 to TRBJ2-7; perhaps D is TRBD1 or TRBD2 (5 bases each). The V end lost 6 bases, the J end lost 1 base, and 16 bases lay between the germline ends. The CDR3 extends over 15 amino acids. The germline CDR1 and CDR2 sequences are SGHAT and FQNNGV. The CDR3 is CASSFERGRSYEQYF. The CDR3 nucleotides are TGTGCCAGCAGTTTCGAACGGGGCCGTTCCTACGAGCAGTACTTC.

Turning to this clonotype: Sequence at one end of the junction differs from germline and may be a read error. The chain is built from TRBV10-2 and TRBJ2-5; no clear D. The CDR3 runs 13 residues. Germline V gives CDR1 WSHSY, CDR2 SAAADI. The CDR3 is CANSLTSKETQYF. In DNA, the CDR3 is TGCGCCAACAGTCTGACAAGTAAAGAGACCCAGTACTTC.

A few counts support this clonotype. The chain uses TRBV12-3 or TRBV12-4 and TRBJ2-1; 14 nucleotides agree with TRBD2. Trimming at V came to 7 bases and at J to 6 bases, leaving 11 bases not matched to a gene. The CDR3 is 17 amino acids. The CDR3 spells CASTGAGTSGSSNEQFF. DNA for the CDR3: TGTGCCAGCACCGGAGCTGGGACTAGCGGGAGCAGCAATGAGCAGTTCTTC.

Details on this clonotype: The junction does not match germline at one end; this may be a read error. This rearrangement joins TRBV6-5 to TRBJ1-1, with no clear D. The germline V gene has CDR1 MNHEY and CDR2 SVGAGI. There are 13 residues in the CDR3. CDR3 sequence reads: CTSSYSRSMGAFF. DNA for the CDR3: TGTACCAGCAGCTACTCGAGAAGTATGGGAGCTTTCTTT.

V is TRBV7-9 and J is TRBJ2-1, with D possibly matching TRBD1 (6 bases). V shed 5 bases and J shed 4 bases, with 15 bases lying between them. CDR3 length: 15 amino acids. Looked up from germline, CDR1 is SEHNR and CDR2 is FQNEAQ (reference sequence). The CDR3 sequence is CASSRQVIRYNEQFF. In DNA form, the CDR3 reads TGTGCCAGCAGCCGACAGGTTATACGATACAATGAGCAGTTCTTC. The variable domain in full, with the rest retrieved from reference TRBV7-9 and TRBJ2-1, is DTGVSQNPRHKITKRGQNVTFRCDPISEHNRLYWYRQTLGQGPEFLTYFQNEAQLEKSRLLSDRFSAERPKGSFSTLEIQRTEQGDSAMYLCASSRQVIRYNEQFFGPGTRLTVL.